The clone carrying this T cell receptor (beta chain) occurred once. The data originate from a study of blood T cells in healthy people across ages. The CDR3 is made up of 15 amino acids. The J segment lost 8 bases and the V segment lost 4 bases, leaving 7 bases of the junction unmatched. Looked up from germline, CDR1 is LNHDA and CDR2 is SQIVND (reference sequence). Sample-barcoded 5' priming and a J-beta primer mix drove a second PCR of roughly 6 to 12 cycles. TCRdb reanalysed the 5' RACE reads using MiXCR and keeps one entry per CDR3 protein. The sample shows fewer than 2,000,000 distinct CDR3 sequences, roughly two fifths of them seen only once.

The chain carries TRBV19 and TRBJ1-6; 8 bases line up with TRBD1. This TCR was sampled from a human donor in good health. The sequenced material came from blood. CDR3 sequence reads: CASSTQTGVDSPLHF. In DNA form, the CDR3 reads TGTGCCAGTAGTACCCAGACAGGGGTGGATTCACCCCTCCACTTT.